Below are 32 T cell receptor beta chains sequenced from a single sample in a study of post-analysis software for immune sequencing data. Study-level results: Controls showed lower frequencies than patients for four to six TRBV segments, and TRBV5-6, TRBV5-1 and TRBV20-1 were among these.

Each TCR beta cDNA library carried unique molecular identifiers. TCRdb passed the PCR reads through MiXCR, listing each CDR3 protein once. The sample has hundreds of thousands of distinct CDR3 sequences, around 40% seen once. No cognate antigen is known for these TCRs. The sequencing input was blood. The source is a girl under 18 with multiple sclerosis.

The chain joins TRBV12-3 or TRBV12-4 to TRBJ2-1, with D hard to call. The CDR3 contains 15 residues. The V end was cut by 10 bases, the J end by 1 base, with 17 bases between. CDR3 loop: CATTGALLSYNEQFF. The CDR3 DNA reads TGTGCCACAACCGGTGCCTTACTATCCTACAATGAGCAGTTCTTC.

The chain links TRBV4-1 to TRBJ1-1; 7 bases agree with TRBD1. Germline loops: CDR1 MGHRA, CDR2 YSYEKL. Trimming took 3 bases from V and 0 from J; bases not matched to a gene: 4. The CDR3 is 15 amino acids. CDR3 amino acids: CASSHPGQVNTEAFF. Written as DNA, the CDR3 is TGCGCCAGCAGCCACCCAGGACAGGTGAACACTGAAGCTTTCTTT.

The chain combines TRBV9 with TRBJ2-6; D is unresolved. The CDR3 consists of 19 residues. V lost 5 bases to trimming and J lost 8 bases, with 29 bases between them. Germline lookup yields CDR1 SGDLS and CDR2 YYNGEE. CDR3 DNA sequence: TGTGCCAGCAGTCACCGAATCGGACCATCAGAACCAACAACCAACGTCCTGACTTTC. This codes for CASSHRIGPSEPTTNVLTF.

The CDR3 bases are TGTGCCAGCAGCGCCCTCGGGACAGAAAATCAGCCCCAGCATTTT. It codes for CASSALGTENQPQHF. The chain has TRBV9 and TRBJ1-5; 7 bases map to TRBD1. CDR1 is SGDLS, CDR2 YYNGEE, per germline. V gave up 3 bases and J gave up 4 bases; unmatched junction bases: 7. This CDR3 is 15 amino acids long. Filled out from reference TRBV9 and TRBJ1-5, the complete variable domain reads DSGVTQTPKHLITATGQRVTLRCSPRSGDLSVYWYQQSLDQGLQFLIQYYNGEERAKGNILERFSAQQFPDLHSELNLSSLELGDSALYFCASSALGTENQPQHFGDGTRLSIL.

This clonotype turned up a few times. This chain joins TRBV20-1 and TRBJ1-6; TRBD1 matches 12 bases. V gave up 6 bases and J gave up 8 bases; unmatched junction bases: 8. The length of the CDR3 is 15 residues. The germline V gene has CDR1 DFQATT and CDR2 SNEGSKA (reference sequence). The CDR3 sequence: CSAGQGARIDSPLHF. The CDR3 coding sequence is TGCAGTGCGGGACAGGGGGCAAGGATTGATTCACCCCTCCACTTT.

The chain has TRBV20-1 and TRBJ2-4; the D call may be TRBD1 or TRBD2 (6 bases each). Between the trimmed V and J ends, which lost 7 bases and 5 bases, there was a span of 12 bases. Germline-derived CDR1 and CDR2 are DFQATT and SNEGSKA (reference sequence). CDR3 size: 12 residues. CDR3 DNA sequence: TGCAGTGTAGGGGGGCCTGAAAACATTCAGTACTTC. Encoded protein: CSVGGPENIQYF.

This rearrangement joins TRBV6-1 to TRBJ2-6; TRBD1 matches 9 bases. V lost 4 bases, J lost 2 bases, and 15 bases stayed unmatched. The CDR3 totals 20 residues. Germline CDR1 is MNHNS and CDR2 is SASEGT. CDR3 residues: CASSAYVPGQGRTGANVLTF. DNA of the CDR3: TGTGCCAGCAGTGCCTACGTACCGGGACAGGGCAGGACTGGGGCCAACGTCCTGACTTTC.

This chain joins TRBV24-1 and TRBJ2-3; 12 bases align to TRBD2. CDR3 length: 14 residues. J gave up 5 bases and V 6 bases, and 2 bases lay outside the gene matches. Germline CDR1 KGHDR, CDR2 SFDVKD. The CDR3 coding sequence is TGTGCCACCAGTTCGACTAGCGGGGGAGATACGCAGTATTTT. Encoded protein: CATSSTSGGDTQYF.

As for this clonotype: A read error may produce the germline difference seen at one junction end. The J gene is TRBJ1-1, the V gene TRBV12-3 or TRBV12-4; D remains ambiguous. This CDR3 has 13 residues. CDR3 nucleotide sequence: TGTACCAGCAGTTTCCAAGGGAGGACTGAAGCTTTCTTT. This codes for CTSSFQGRTEAFF.

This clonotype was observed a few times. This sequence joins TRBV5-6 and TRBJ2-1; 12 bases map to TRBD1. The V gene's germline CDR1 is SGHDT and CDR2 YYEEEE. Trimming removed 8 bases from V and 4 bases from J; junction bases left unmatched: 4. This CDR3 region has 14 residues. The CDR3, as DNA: TGTGCCAGTAAGGGACAGGGGGCGTACAATGAGCAGTTCTTC. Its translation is CASKGQGAYNEQFF.

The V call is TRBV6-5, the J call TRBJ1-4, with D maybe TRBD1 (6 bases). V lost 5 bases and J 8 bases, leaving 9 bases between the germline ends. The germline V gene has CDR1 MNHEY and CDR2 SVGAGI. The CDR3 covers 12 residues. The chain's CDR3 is CASSPDREKLFF. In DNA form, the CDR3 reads TGTGCCAGCAGTCCCGACAGGGAAAAACTGTTTTTT.

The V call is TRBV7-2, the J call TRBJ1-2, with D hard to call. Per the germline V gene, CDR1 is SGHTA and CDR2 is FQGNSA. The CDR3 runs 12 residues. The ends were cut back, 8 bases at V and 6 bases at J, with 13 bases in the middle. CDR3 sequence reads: CASGRDLNGYTF. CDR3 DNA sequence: TGTGCCAGCGGGCGAGACTTGAATGGCTACACCTTC. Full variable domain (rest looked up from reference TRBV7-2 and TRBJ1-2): GAGVSQSPSNKVTEKGKDVELRCDPISGHTALYWYRQSLGQGLEFLIYFQGNSAPDKSGLPSDRFSAERTGGSVSTLTIQRTQQEDSAVYLCASGRDLNGYTFGSGTRLTVV.

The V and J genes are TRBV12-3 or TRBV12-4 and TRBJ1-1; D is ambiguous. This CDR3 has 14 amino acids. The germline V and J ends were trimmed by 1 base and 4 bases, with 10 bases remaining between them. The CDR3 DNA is TGTGCCAGCAGTTTAGGTCTCGGGAGCACTGAAGCTTTCTTT. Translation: CASSLGLGSTEAFF.

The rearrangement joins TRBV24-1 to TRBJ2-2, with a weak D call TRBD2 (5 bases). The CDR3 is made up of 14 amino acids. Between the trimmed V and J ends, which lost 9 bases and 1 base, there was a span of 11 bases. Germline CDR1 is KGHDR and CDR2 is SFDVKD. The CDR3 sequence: CATRPGRNTGELFF. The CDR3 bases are TGTGCCACCCGTCCGGGAAGGAACACCGGGGAGCTGTTTTTT.

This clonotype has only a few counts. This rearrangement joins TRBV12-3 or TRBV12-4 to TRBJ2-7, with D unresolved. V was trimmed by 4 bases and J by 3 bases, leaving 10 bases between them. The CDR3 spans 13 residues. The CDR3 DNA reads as TGTGCCAGCAGTTGGAACAGCAACTACGAGCAGTACTTC. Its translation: CASSWNSNYEQYF.

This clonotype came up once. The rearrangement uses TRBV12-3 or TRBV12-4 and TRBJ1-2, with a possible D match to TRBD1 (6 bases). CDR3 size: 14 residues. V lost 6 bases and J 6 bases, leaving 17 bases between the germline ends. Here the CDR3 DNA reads TGTGCCAGCAGCCCACTGGGGGGGCCTGATGGCTACACCTTC. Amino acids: CASSPLGGPDGYTF.

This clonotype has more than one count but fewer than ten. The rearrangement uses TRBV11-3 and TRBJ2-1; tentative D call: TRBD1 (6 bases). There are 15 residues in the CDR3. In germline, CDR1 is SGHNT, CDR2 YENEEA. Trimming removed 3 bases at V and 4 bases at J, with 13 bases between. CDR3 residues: CASSLGARGYNEQFF. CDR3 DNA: TGTGCCAGCAGCTTGGGTGCGAGGGGGTACAATGAGCAGTTCTTC. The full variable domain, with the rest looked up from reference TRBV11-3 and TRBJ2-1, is EAGVVQSPRYKIIEKKQPVAFWCNPISGHNTLYWYLQNLGQGPELLIRYENEEAVDDSQLPKDRFSAERLKGVDSTLKIQPAELGDSAVYLCASSLGARGYNEQFFGPGTRLTVL.

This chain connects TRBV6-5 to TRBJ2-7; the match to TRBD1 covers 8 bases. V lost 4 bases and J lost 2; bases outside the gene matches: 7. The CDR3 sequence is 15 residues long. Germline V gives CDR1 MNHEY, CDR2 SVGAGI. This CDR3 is CASSFDRGGTYEQYF. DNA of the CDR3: TGTGCCAGCAGTTTCGACAGGGGAGGAACCTACGAGCAGTACTTC.

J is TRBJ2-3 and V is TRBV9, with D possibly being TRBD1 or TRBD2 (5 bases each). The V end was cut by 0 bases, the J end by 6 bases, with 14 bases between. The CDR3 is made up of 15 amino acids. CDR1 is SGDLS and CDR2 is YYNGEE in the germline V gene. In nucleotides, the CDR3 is TGTGCCAGCAGCGTAGAGGGACCCCCCAGTGATACGCAGTATTTT. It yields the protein CASSVEGPPSDTQYF. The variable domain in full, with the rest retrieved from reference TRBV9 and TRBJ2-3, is DSGVTQTPKHLITATGQRVTLRCSPRSGDLSVYWYQQSLDQGLQFLIQYYNGEERAKGNILERFSAQQFPDLHSELNLSSLELGDSALYFCASSVEGPPSDTQYFGPGTRLTVL.

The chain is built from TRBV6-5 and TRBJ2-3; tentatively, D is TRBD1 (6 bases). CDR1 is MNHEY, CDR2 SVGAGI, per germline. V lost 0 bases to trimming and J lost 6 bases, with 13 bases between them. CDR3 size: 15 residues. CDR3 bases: TGTGCCAGCAGTTACTCTTCCTTTCAGGGGGATACGCAGTATTTT. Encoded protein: CASSYSSFQGDTQYF.

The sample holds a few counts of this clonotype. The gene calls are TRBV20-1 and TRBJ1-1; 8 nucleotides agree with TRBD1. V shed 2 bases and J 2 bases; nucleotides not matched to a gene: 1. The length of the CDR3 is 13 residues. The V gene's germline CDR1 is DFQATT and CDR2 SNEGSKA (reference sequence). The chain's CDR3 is CSARQGANTEAFF. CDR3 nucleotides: TGCAGTGCTAGACAGGGGGCAAACACTGAAGCTTTCTTT.

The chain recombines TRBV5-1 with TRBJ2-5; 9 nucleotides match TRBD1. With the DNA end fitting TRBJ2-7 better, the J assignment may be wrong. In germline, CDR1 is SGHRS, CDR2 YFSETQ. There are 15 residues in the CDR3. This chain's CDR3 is CASSPDGTGLDEQYF. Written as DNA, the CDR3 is TGCGCCAGCAGCCCGGACGGGACAGGGTTAGACGAGCAGTACTTC.

DNA for the CDR3: TGCGCCAGCAGCCCGAGGGCACTGGACACCGGGGAGCTGTTTTTT. It translates to CASSPRALDTGELFF. This chain connects TRBV5-1 to TRBJ2-2; maybe TRBD2 (5 bases). The CDR3 length is 15 residues. Per germline, CDR1 SGHRS and CDR2 YFSETQ. Trimming pared 4 bases from V and 3 bases from J, leaving 13 bases between.

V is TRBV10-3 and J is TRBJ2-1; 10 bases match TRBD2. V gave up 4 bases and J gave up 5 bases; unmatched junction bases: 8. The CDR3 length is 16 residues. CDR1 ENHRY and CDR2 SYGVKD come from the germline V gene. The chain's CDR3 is CAISVILAGENNEQFF. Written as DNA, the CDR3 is TGTGCCATCAGTGTGATCCTAGCGGGGGAAAACAATGAGCAGTTCTTC.

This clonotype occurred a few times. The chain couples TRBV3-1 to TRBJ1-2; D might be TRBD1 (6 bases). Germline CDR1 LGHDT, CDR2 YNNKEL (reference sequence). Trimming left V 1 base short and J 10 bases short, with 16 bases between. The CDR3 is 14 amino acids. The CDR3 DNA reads TGTGCCAGCAGCCAAGCGTCAGGGGCGACTGACTACACCTTC. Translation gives CASSQASGATDYTF. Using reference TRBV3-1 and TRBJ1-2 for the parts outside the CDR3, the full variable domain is DTAVSQTPKYLVTQMGNDKSIKCEQNLGHDTMYWYKQDSKKFLKIMFSYNNKELIINETVPNRFSPKSPDKAHLNLHINSLELGDSAVYFCASSQASGATDYTFGSGTRLTVV.

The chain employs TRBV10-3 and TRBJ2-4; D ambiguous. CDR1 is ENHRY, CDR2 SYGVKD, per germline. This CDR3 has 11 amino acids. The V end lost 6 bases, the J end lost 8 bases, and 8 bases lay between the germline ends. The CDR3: CAIRASDIQYF. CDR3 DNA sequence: TGTGCCATCAGGGCCAGCGACATTCAGTACTTC.

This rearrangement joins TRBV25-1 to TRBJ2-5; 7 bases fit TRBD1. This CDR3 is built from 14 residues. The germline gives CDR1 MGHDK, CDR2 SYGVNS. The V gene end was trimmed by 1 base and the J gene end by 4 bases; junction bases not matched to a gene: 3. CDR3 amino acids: CASSESGGRETQYF. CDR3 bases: TGTGCCAGCAGTGAATCAGGGGGAAGAGAGACCCAGTACTTC.

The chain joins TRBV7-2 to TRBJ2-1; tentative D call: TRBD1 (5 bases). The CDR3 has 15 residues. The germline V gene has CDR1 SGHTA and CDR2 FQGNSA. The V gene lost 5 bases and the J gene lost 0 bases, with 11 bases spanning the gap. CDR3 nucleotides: TGTGCCAGCAGCCAAGGGGCGACCTCCTACAATGAGCAGTTCTTC. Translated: CASSQGATSYNEQFF. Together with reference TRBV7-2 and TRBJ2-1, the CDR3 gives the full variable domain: GAGVSQSPSNKVTEKGKDVELRCDPISGHTALYWYRQSLGQGLEFLIYFQGNSAPDKSGLPSDRFSAERTGGSVSTLTIQRTQQEDSAVYLCASSQGATSYNEQFFGPGTRLTVL.

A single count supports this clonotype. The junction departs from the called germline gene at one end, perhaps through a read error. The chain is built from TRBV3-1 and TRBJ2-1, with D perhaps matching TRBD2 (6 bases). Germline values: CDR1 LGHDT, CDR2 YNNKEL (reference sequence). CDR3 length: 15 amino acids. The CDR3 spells CANSQVGSSYNEQFF. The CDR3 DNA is TGTGCCAACAGCCAAGTCGGGAGCTCCTACAATGAGCAGTTCTTC.

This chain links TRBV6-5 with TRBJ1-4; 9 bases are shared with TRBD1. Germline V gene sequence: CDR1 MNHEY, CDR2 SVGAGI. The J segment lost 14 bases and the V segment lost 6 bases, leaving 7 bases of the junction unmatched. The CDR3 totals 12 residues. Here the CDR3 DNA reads TGTGCCAGCAGGGCGGACAGGGGTACTCTGTTTTTT. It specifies CASRADRGTLFF.

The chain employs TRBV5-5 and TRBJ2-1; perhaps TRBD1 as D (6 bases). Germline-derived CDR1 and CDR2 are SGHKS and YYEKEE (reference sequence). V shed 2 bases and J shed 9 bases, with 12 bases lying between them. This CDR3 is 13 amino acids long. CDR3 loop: CASSLGGNREQFF. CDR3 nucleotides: TGTGCCAGCAGCTTAGGGGGAAACCGTGAGCAGTTCTTC.

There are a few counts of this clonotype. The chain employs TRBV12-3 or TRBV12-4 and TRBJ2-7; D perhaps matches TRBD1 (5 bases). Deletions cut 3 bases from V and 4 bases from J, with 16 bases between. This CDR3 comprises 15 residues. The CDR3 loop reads CASSFPPSDRYEQYF. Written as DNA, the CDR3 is TGTGCCAGCAGTTTCCCCCCCTCTGACAGATACGAGCAGTACTTC.